These T cell receptor beta chains were read from a single sample in a study of CD8 T cells in ankylosing spondylitis. TCRdb reprocessed the 5' RACE reads with MiXCR, giving one entry per CDR3 protein. In the table there are roughly 240,000 distinct CDR3 sequences, under 8.5% of which are singletons. The source material was blood, either unsorted or a sorted T cell fraction (not recorded which). These receptors were collected from a female donor with ankylosing spondylitis or in good health (not recorded which). CDR3s include the opening cysteine and the closing phenylalanine or tryptophan. A D gene is named only where the DNA matches it firmly. The size field is filled for only some rows; it gives once, few, many or a size class.

.	TRBJ1-1	many	TRBV4-3	CASRIDRMGVTEAFF	TGCGCCAGCAGAATTGATCGGATGGGAGTCACTGAAGCTTTCTTT
.	TRBJ1-2	many	TRBV3-1	CASSQVNYGYTF	TGTGCCAGCAGTCAAGTTAACTATGGCTACACCTTC
TRBD1	TRBJ1-5	.	TRBV30	CAWSVPRGRGNQPQHF	TGTGCCTGGAGTGTACCCCGGGGCAGGGGGAATCAGCCCCAGCATTTT
TRBD2	TRBJ2-5	few	TRBV28	CASSSGGETQYF	TGTGCCAGCAGCTCGGGAGGAGAGACCCAGTACTTC
TRBD2	TRBJ2-1	.	TRBV29-1	CSVEDVGLAGSEGQFF	TGCAGCGTTGAAGATGTCGGACTAGCGGGGTCCGAGGGGCAGTTCTTC
.	TRBJ1-2	many	TRBV29-1	CSVVEFAGPDGYTF	TGCAGCGTTGTAGAGTTTGCGGGTCCCGATGGCTACACCTTC
TRBD2	TRBJ2-1	many	TRBV29-1	CSVGLAGGNEQFF	TGCAGCGTTGGGCTAGCGGGAGGGAATGAGCAGTTCTTC
.	TRBJ1-1	many	TRBV27	CASSRQRKALYTEAFF	TGTGCCAGCAGTCGCCAGAGGAAGGCTCTGTACACTGAAGCTTTCTTT
TRBD1	TRBJ2-5	many	TRBV6-2/TRBV6-3	CASSLNGQGFETQYF	TGTGCCAGCAGTCTCAACGGACAGGGCTTCGAGACCCAGTACTTC
.	TRBJ2-7	many	TRBV3-1	CASSQLGLEQYF	TGTGCCAGCAGCCAACTCGGGCTCGAGCAGTACTTC
.	TRBJ2-3	many	TRBV9	CASSVAGRRDTQYF	TGTGCCAGCAGCGTAGCCGGGAGAAGGGATACGCAGTATTTT
TRBD1	TRBJ2-3	few	TRBV7-8	CASSLARTGVDTQYF	TGTGCCAGCAGCTTAGCAAGGACAGGGGTAGATACGCAGTATTTT
TRBD2	TRBJ2-3	.	TRBV4-1	CASSSRLAGGMDTQYF	TGCGCCAGCAGCTCTCGACTAGCGGGGGGGATGGATACGCAGTATTTT
TRBD1	TRBJ2-7	few	TRBV7-9	CASSLGQNSYAQYF	TGTGCCAGCAGCCTGGGACAGAACTCCTACGCGCAGTACTTC
TRBD2	TRBJ2-3	many	TRBV25-1	CASSAHSGSTDTQYF	TGTGCCAGCAGTGCACATAGCGGGAGCACAGATACGCAGTATTTT
.	TRBJ2-7	many	TRBV10-3	CAILPSYEQYF	TGTGCCATCCTGCCGTCCTACGAGCAGTACTTC
TRBD1	TRBJ2-5	many	TRBV5-1	CASSSTGGMETQYF	TGCGCCAGCAGCTCGACAGGGGGCATGGAGACCCAGTACTTC
.	TRBJ2-7	many	TRBV4-3	CASSQALGAYEQYF	TGCGCCAGCAGCCAAGCACTGGGAGCCTACGAGCAGTACTTC
.	TRBJ1-1	few	TRBV7-9	CASSYPGRANTEAFF	TGTGCCAGCAGCTATCCGGGACGCGCAAACACTGAAGCTTTCTTT
.	TRBJ1-2	many	TRBV12-3/TRBV12-4	CASRSPADGYTF	TGTGCCAGCAGATCCCCGGCAGATGGCTACACCTTC
.	TRBJ2-7	few	TRBV7-9	CASNLQGGTYEQYF	TGTGCCAGCAACCTACAGGGAGGGACCTACGAGCAGTACTTC
.	TRBJ2-7	many	TRBV12-5	CASGLVYEQYF	TGTGCTAGTGGTTTGGTATACGAGCAGTACTTC
.	TRBJ2-7	many	TRBV10-2	CASSGQTYEQYF	TGCGCCAGCAGTGGACAGACCTACGAGCAGTACTTC
.	TRBJ2-7	many	TRBV20-1	CSARAISSYEQYF	TGCAGTGCTAGGGCGATAAGCTCCTACGAGCAGTACTTC
.	TRBJ1-2	many	TRBV7-2	CASSLRAGSDYGYTF	TGTGCCAGCAGCTTACGCGCAGGGTCGGACTATGGCTACACCTTC
.	TRBJ2-7	.	TRBV25-1	CASSDGPRSSYEQYF	TGTGCCAGCAGTGACGGACCGCGGTCCTCCTACGAGCAGTACTTC
.	TRBJ2-3	many	TRBV28	CASSLSPARDTQYF	TGTGCCAGCAGTTTAAGTCCCGCCAGAGATACGCAGTATTTT
TRBD1	TRBJ1-3	.	TRBV12-3/TRBV12-4	CTSRQGPTSGNTIYF	TGTACCAGCAGACAGGGTCCTACCTCTGGAAACACCATATATTTC
.	TRBJ1-1	many	TRBV7-7	CASSLQGDTEAFF	TGTGCTAGCAGCTTACAGGGAGACACTGAAGCTTTCTTT
TRBD1	TRBJ1-5	.	TRBV2	CAFCLRQGGVGFGNQPQHF	TGTGCCTTCTGTCTCCGACAGGGAGGGGTTGGTTTTGGCAATCAGCCCCAGCATTTT
.	TRBJ2-2	many	TRBV7-8	CASSNPRQKADETGELFF	TGTGCCAGCAGCAACCCCCGACAGAAAGCGGATGAAACCGGGGAGCTGTTTTTT